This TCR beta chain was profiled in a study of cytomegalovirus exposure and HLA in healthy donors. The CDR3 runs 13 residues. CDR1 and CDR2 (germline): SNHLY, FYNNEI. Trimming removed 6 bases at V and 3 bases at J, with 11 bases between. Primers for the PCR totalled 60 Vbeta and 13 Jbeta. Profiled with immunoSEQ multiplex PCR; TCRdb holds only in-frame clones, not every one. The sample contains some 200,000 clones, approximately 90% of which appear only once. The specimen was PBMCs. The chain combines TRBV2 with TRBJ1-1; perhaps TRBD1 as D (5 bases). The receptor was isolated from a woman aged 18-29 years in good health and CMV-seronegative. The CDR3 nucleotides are TGTGCCAGCAGCGGCGCGGGGGACACTGAAGCTTTCTTT. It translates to CASSGAGDTEAFF. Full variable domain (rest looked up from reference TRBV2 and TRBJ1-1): EPEVTQTPSHQVTQMGQEVILRCVPISNHLYFYWYRQILGQKVEFLVSFYNNEISEKSEIFDDQFSVERPDGSNFTLKIRSTKLEDSAMYFCASSGAGDTEAFFGQGTRLTVV.